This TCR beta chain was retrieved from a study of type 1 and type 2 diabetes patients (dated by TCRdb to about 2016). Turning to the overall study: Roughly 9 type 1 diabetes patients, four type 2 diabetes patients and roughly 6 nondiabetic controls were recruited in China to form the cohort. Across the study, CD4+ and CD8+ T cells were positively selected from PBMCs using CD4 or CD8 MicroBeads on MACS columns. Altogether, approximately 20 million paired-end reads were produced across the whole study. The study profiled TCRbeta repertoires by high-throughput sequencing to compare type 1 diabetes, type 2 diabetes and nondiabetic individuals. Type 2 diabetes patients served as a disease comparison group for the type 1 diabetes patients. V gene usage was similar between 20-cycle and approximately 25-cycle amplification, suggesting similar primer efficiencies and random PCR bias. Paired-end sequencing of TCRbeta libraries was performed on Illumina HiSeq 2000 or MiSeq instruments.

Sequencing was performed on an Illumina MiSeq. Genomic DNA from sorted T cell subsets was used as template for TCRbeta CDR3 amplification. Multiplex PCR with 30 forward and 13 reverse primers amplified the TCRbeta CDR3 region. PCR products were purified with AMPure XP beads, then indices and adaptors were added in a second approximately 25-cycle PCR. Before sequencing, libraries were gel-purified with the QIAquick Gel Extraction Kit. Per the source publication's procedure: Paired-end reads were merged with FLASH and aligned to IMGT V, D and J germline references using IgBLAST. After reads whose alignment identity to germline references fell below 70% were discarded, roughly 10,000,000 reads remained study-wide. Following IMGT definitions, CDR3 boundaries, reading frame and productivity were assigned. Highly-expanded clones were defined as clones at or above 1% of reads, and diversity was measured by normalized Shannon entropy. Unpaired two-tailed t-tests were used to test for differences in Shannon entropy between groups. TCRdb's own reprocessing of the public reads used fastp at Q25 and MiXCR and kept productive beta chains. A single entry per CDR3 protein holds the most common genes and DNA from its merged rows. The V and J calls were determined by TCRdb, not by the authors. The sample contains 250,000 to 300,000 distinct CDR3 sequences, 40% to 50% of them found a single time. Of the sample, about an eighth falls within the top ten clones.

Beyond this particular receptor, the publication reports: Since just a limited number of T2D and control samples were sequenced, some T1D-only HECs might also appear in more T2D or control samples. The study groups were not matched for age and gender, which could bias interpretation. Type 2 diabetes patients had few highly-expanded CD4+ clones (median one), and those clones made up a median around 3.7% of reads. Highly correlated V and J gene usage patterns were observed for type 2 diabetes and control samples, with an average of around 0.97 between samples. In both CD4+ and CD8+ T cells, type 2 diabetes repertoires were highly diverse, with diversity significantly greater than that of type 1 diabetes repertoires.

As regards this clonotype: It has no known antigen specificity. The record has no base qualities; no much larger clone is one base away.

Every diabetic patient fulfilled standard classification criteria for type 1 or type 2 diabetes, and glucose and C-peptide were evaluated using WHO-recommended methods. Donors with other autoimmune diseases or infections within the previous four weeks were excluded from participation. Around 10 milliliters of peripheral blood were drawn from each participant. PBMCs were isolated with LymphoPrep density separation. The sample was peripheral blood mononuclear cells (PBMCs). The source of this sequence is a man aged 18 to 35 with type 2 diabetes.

The DNA is as follows: TGTGCCAGCAGTGAAATAGCGGGAGGGCAAGAGACCCAGTACTTC. This codes for CASSEIAGGQETQYF. The chain is assembled from TRBV6-1 and TRBJ2-5, with 11 central nucleotides matching TRBD2. From the germline V gene, CDR1 is MNHNS and CDR2 is SASEGT. Ends trimmed: V by 2 bases, J by 2 bases; bases unmatched to a gene: 1. Measured from the cysteine to the phenylalanine, the CDR3 is 15 residues long. Kept here is only the CDR3 DNA, which spans 45 bases and is read in frame from base 1.